Listed below are T cell receptor beta chains from one sample, sequenced in a study of T cells in Graves' hyperthyroidism and ophthalmopathy. MiXCR, run by TCRdb on the multiplex PCR reads, gives a single entry per CDR3 protein. The sample has roughly 380,000 distinct CDR3 sequences, more than 11% seen once. Sequencing input: blood. The source of these receptors is a woman aged 55-70 years with Graves' hyperthyroidism. Each CDR3 is given with its conserved first and last residue. D genes are given only for firm matches. Not every row has a clone size; where given, it reads once, few, many or a size class.

D | J | V | size | DNA | CDR3
. | TRBJ2-5 | TRBV18 | few | TGTGCCAGCTCACCCCGGAGCAGGGAACCCAGGAAGACCCAGTACTTC | CASSPRSREPRKTQYF
TRBD1 | TRBJ2-7 | TRBV19 | many | TGTGCCAGTGGGACAGGGGCCACCGGGTACGAGCAGTACTTC | CASGTGATGYEQYF
. | TRBJ2-5 | TRBV27 | . | TGTGCCAGCAGTTTAGCTCCTAACGGAGAGACCCAGTACTTC | CASSLAPNGETQYF
TRBD2 | TRBJ2-4 | TRBV5-1 | many | TGCGCCAGCAGCTCACTAGCGGGAGAATTAGACATTCAGTACTTC | CASSSLAGELDIQYF
. | TRBJ2-1 | TRBV11-2 | . | TGTGCCAGCAGCCAACTCGGAAGGGTGGACAATGAGCAGTTCTTC | CASSQLGRVDNEQFF
. | TRBJ2-2 | TRBV30 | many | TGTGCCTCTAACACCGGGGAGCTGTTTTTT | CASNTGELFF
. | TRBJ2-7 | TRBV6-2/TRBV6-3 | . | TGTGCCAGCAGTCGGACGGATTCTGGAGAGCAGTACTTC | CASSRTDSGEQYF
. | TRBJ2-1 | TRBV11-3 | . | TGTGCCAGCAGCCAACCCCTGACGGGTTTCACCGGGGGCTCCTACAATGAGCAGTTCTTC | CASSQPLTGFTGGSYNEQFF
. | TRBJ2-5 | TRBV12-3/TRBV12-4 | . | TGTGCCAGCAGTCCTTCGTACCAAGAGACCCAGTACTTC | CASSPSYQETQYF
. | TRBJ2-7 | TRBV2 | . | TGTGCCAGCAGTATCGGGACAAGAGGCTACGAGCAGTACTTC | CASSIGTRGYEQYF
. | TRBJ2-2 | TRBV6-1 | many | TGTGCCAGCAGTGAACCAGGGGAGAACACCGGGGAGCTGTTTTTT | CASSEPGENTGELFF
TRBD1 | TRBJ1-2 | TRBV27 | few | TGTGCCAGCAGACAGGGGGCATTCGGCTACACCTTC | CASRQGAFGYTF
. | TRBJ1-3 | TRBV5-4 | . | TGTGCCAGCAGCTTCGGGAGGCCTGGAAACACCATATATTTT | CASSFGRPGNTIYF
TRBD2 | TRBJ2-7 | TRBV20-1 | many | TGCAGTGCTAGAGCTGACCTGGGACTAGCGGGACGCGAGCAGTACTTC | CSARADLGLAGREQYF
TRBD2 | TRBJ2-1 | TRBV11-2 | many | TGTGCCAGCAGCTTAGCAACGTTCGGTACTAGCGGATATGAGCAGTTCTTC | CASSLATFGTSGYEQFF
. | TRBJ1-1 | TRBV7-3 | . | TGTGCCCGCAGCACCCAAGGGAACACTGAAGCTTTCTTT | CARSTQGNTEAFF
TRBD1 | TRBJ2-7 | TRBV20-1 | many | TGCAGTGCCCAGGGGGTGACAGGGGGACTCGAGCAGTACTTC | CSAQGVTGGLEQYF
. | TRBJ2-3 | TRBV27 | many | TGTGCCAGCAGTTCTGTCCAGGAACTCACAGATACGCAGTATTTT | CASSSVQELTDTQYF
TRBD2 | TRBJ2-3 | TRBV29-1 | . | TGCAGCGTCACGGCCGGGGGGAGGATCCCAGATACGCAGTATTTT | CSVTAGGRIPDTQYF
TRBD2 | TRBJ2-2 | TRBV12-3/TRBV12-4 | many | TGTGCCAGCAGCCCCGGGACTAGCCCCACCGGGGAGCTGTTTTTT | CASSPGTSPTGELFF
TRBD1 | TRBJ1-1 | TRBV24-1 | many | TGTGCCACCAGTGATTTGGGACAGGGGGCCCCTGAAGCTTTCTTT | CATSDLGQGAPEAFF
. | TRBJ1-1 | TRBV7-6 | . | TGTGCCAGCAGCTTATTCCCGAACACTGAAGCTTTCTTT | CASSLFPNTEAFF
. | TRBJ2-1 | TRBV30 | . | TGTGCCTGTTCAGTGGGTGATGAGCAGTTCTTC | CACSVGDEQFF
TRBD2 | TRBJ2-3 | TRBV7-9 | many | TGTGCCAGCAGCCTCCAGCGGGATCCCACAGATACGCAGTATTTT | CASSLQRDPTDTQYF
TRBD1 | TRBJ1-2 | TRBV25-1 | . | TGTGCCAGCAGTGACCGGGACAGGGAGGTTGGCTACACCTTC | CASSDRDREVGYTF
. | TRBJ2-2 | TRBV18 | many | TGTGCCAGCTCACCCGGGACATTGAACACCGGGGAGCTGTTTTTT | CASSPGTLNTGELFF
TRBD1 | TRBJ1-1 | TRBV3-1 | many | TGTGCCAGCAGCCTTCTACCAGGGGGGACGGGGACTGAAGCTTTCTTT | CASSLLPGGTGTEAFF
. | TRBJ2-3 | TRBV4-2 | many | TGTGCCAGCAGCCAAGAGAGGTGGCGGAACCCAACCGGAAGCACAGATACGCAGTATTTT | CASSQERWRNPTGSTDTQYF
. | TRBJ2-2 | TRBV11-2 | many | TGTGCCAGCAGCTTAGGGGTCACCGGGGAGCTGTTTTTT | CASSLGVTGELFF
. | TRBJ2-7 | TRBV29-1 | . | TGCAGCGTAGACCGGGACGGGAGCTCCTACGAGCAGTACTTC | CSVDRDGSSYEQYF
TRBD1 | TRBJ2-3 | TRBV11-3 | many | TGTGCCAGCAGCCCAGGGACAGCTGACACAGATACGCAGTATTTT | CASSPGTADTDTQYF
TRBD1 | TRBJ2-5 | TRBV7-6 | many | TGTGCCAGCAGCCCCACCGGGACAGGGGTGGAGACCCAGTACTTC | CASSPTGTGVETQYF
. | TRBJ2-7 | TRBV2 | many | TGTGCCAGCAGTCAAGGGACTGGGGCAGCCTACGAGCAGTACTTC | CASSQGTGAAYEQYF
. | TRBJ2-1 | TRBV9 | . | TGTGCCAGCAGCGTAACCGGACGTGAGCAGTTCTTC | CASSVTGREQFF
. | TRBJ2-5 | TRBV15 | many | TGTGCCACCAGCAGCCGGGTGGGTCGAGAGACCCAGTACTTC | CATSSRVGRETQYF
. | TRBJ2-7 | TRBV6-1 | many | TGTGCCAGCAGTCGCGGGACAAACTCCTACGAGCAGTACTTC | CASSRGTNSYEQYF
TRBD2 | TRBJ2-5 | TRBV20-1 | few | TGCAGTGCTCGACACGAAGGCAGCGGGACAGAGACCCAGTACTTC | CSARHEGSGTETQYF
TRBD2 | TRBJ2-3 | TRBV27 | . | TGTGCCAGCAGCCGCGGGACTAGCGGCTCAGATACGCAGTATTTT | CASSRGTSGSDTQYF
TRBD1 | TRBJ2-5 | TRBV29-1 | few | TGCAGCGTTGCAAGGACAGGGATACCGGAGACCCAGTACTTC | CSVARTGIPETQYF
TRBD1 | TRBJ2-3 | TRBV5-1 | many | TGCGCCAGCAGCTTGGCCCCAACAGGGGTTGGCACAGATACGCAGTATTTT | CASSLAPTGVGTDTQYF
TRBD1 | TRBJ2-7 | TRBV7-9 | many | TGTGCCAGCAGCTTAAGTCGGGACAGGGTCGAAGAGCAGTACTTC | CASSLSRDRVEEQYF
TRBD1 | TRBJ1-1 | TRBV2 | . | TGTGCCAGCGGAGGACAGGGTCGAGCTTTCTTT | CASGGQGRAFF
. | TRBJ2-1 | TRBV4-1 | few | TGCGCCAGCAGCCAAGGGAACCCGGGGGTCGGGGGAAGCAATGAGCAGTTCTTC | CASSQGNPGVGGSNEQFF
TRBD2 | TRBJ2-3 | TRBV3-1 | many | TGTGCCAGCAGCTTCGGGAGGGGTCAGACAGATACGCAGTATTTT | CASSFGRGQTDTQYF
. | TRBJ1-5 | TRBV12-3/TRBV12-4 | many | TGTGCCAGCAGTCCTGGGGGGGGCGATCAGCCCCAGCATTTT | CASSPGGGDQPQHF
. | TRBJ2-1 | TRBV20-1 | . | TGCAGTGCTAGTACGGATCGCAATGAGCAGTTCTTC | CSASTDRNEQFF
. | TRBJ1-2 | TRBV15 | . | TGTGCCACCAGCAGAGAGGGACAAACTGGCTACACCTTC | CATSREGQTGYTF
. | TRBJ1-1 | TRBV6-4 | . | TGTGCCAGCAGTGCCGATCCCGGGACCGATACCTTGAACACTGAAGCTTTCTTT | CASSADPGTDTLNTEAFF